The 13 T cell receptor beta chains presented below share a single source sample, sequenced in a study of T cells in Graves' hyperthyroidism and ophthalmopathy. RNA transcripts served as the template for amplifying TCR beta CDR3 regions. HTBI primers were employed in a first-round RT-PCR of the TCR CDR3. TCRdb re-analysed the multiplex PCR reads in MiXCR, keeping a single row per CDR3 protein. Found here are about 210,000 distinct CDR3 sequences, roughly 18% of them singletons; the top ten hold roughly 53%. The material sequenced was blood. Receptor source: a man aged 50-59 years with Graves' hyperthyroidism.

The CDR3 loop reads CAISDGTSGRVVSDEQFF. Here the CDR3 DNA reads TGTGCCATCAGTGATGGGACTAGCGGGAGGGTGGTTTCCGATGAGCAGTTCTTC. The J gene is TRBJ2-1, the V gene TRBV10-3; 16 bases line up with TRBD2. CDR3 size: 18 residues. Per germline, CDR1 ENHRY and CDR2 SYGVKD. V was clipped by 3 bases and J by 8 bases; unmatched bases: 10.

V and J are TRBV5-1 and TRBJ2-4; 7 bases are shared with TRBD2. Unmatched junction bases numbered 11, after V lost 2 bases and J lost 0 bases. Germline V gene sequence: CDR1 SGHRS, CDR2 YFSETQ. The CDR3 length is 18 residues. The CDR3 spells CASSLTSDSLLAKNIQYF. The CDR3, as DNA: TGCGCCAGCAGCTTAACTAGCGACAGCCTTCTAGCCAAAAACATTCAGTACTTC.

This clonotype was detected many times. The rearrangement uses TRBV28 and TRBJ2-7; D gene ambiguous. Trimming shortened V by 6 bases and J by 0 bases, and 9 bases separated the two germline ends. CDR3 length: 13 amino acids. Germline V gene data show CDR1 as MDHEN and CDR2 as SYDVKM. For the CDR3, the DNA is TGTGCCAGCAGCCCTCTACCCTCCTACGAGCAGTACTTC. This codes for CASSPLPSYEQYF.

A few counts support this clonotype. J is TRBJ1-4 and V is TRBV12-3 or TRBV12-4; perhaps TRBD1 as D (5 bases). This CDR3 region has 14 residues. The V end lost 6 bases, the J end lost 1 base, and 9 bases lay between the germline ends. CDR3 in DNA: TGTGCCAGCAGGGACGGACAAACTAATGAAAAACTGTTTTTT. Amino acids: CASRDGQTNEKLFF.

In this sample, this clonotype turned up many times. This chain links TRBV6-1 with TRBJ2-2, with D perhaps TRBD1 or TRBD2 (6 bases each). Germline V gene lookup returns CDR1 MNHNS and CDR2 SASEGT. The CDR3 runs 15 residues. Trimming cost V 6 bases and J 4 bases, with 15 bases left between them. The CDR3: CASSQSPGATGELFF. CDR3 in DNA: TGTGCCAGCAGCCAGTCTCCGGGGGCCACCGGGGAGCTGTTTTTT.

This clonotype was found a few times. The J gene is TRBJ2-3, the V gene TRBV29-1; D call uncertain. Germline V gene data show CDR1 as SQVTM and CDR2 as ANQGSEA. Trimming removed 4 bases from V and 10 bases from J, with 12 bases in between. CDR3 length: 11 residues. The CDR3 loop reads CSVVQTRAQYF. The CDR3 region has the DNA TGCAGCGTTGTACAGACTCGGGCGCAGTATTTT.

The sample holds many counts of this clonotype. The rearrangement uses TRBV7-8 and TRBJ2-3; D remains unclear. The germline V gene encodes CDR1 SGHVS and CDR2 FQNEAQ. The CDR3 sequence is 15 residues long. Trimming left V 2 bases short and J 3 bases short, with 12 bases between. CDR3 loop: CASSLRPATTDTQYF. The CDR3 DNA is TGTGCCAGCAGCTTACGGCCGGCTACGACAGATACGCAGTATTTT.

In this sample, this clonotype turned up many times. V is TRBV4-1 and J is TRBJ2-7; 7 nucleotides agree with TRBD2. CDR3 length: 15 residues. CDR1 is MGHRA, CDR2 YSYEKL, per germline. Trimming at V came to 0 bases and at J to 3 bases, leaving 5 bases not matched to a gene. CDR3 DNA: TGCGCCAGCAGCCAAGAGACTAGCCCCCTCTACGAGCAGTACTTC. This translates into CASSQETSPLYEQYF.

The J gene is TRBJ2-5, the V gene TRBV28; 8 bases line up with TRBD1. CDR1 is MDHEN and CDR2 is SYDVKM in the germline V gene. The ends lost 5 bases at V and 1 base at J; junction bases unmatched: 6. CDR3 length: 15 amino acids. CDR3 nucleotide sequence: TGTGCCAGCAGTCAGGACAGGGATGGCCAAGAGACCCAGTACTTC. It specifies CASSQDRDGQETQYF.

There are many counts of this clonotype. The chain combines TRBV7-8 with TRBJ2-1; D perhaps matches TRBD1 (6 bases). V lost 5 bases and J lost 7, with 18 bases in between. Germline values: CDR1 SGHVS, CDR2 FQNEAQ. The CDR3 extends over 15 amino acids. CDR3 loop: CASSTRHGQGNEQFF. For the CDR3, the DNA is TGTGCCAGCAGCACCCGACACGGTCAGGGGAATGAGCAGTTCTTC.

This clonotype was seen many times. V is TRBV7-2 and J is TRBJ1-1; 7 nucleotides align to TRBD1. Germline V gene sequence: CDR1 SGHTA, CDR2 FQGNSA. V gave up 6 bases and J gave up 0 bases; unmatched junction bases: 4. This CDR3 is built from 14 residues. The CDR3 nucleotides read TGTGCCAGCAGACACGGGACAGTGAACACTGAAGCTTTCTTT. It yields the protein CASRHGTVNTEAFF.

This clonotype was counted only a few times. J is TRBJ1-3 and V is TRBV6-1; unclear D gene. V lost 7 bases, J lost 1 base, and 11 bases lay in between. This CDR3 has 14 amino acids. The germline V gene has CDR1 MNHNS and CDR2 SASEGT. The DNA of the CDR3 is TGTGCCAGCATGGCAGGCTTGTCTGGAAACACCATATATTTT. Translation: CASMAGLSGNTIYF.

Comment on this clonotype: One junction end disagrees with the germline gene, perhaps due to a read error. The CDR3 DNA reads as TGTGCCAGCAGCCAGGGACTAGCGGGAGTGTCTGAGACCCAGCACTTC. This codes for CASSQGLAGVSETQHF. The V and J genes are TRBV7-9 and TRBJ2-5, with TRBD2 identical over 14 bases. The CDR3 is made up of 16 amino acids. Germline V gene sequence: CDR1 SEHNR, CDR2 FQNEAQ (reference sequence).